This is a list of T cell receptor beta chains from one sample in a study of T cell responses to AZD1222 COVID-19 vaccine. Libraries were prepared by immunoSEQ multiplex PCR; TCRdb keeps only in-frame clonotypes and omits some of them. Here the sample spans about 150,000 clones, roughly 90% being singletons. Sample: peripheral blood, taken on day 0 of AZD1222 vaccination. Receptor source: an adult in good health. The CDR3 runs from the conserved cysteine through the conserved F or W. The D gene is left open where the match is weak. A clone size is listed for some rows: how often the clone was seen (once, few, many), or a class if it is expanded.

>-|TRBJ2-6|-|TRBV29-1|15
CSVEAGFPGANVLTF
TGCAGCGTTGAAGCCGGATTCCCTGGGGCCAACGTCCTGACTTTC
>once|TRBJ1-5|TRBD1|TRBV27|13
CASSLTGVQPQHF
TGTGCCAGCAGTTTGACAGGGGTCCAGCCCCAGCATTTT
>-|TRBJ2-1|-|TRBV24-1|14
CATSVSARGNEQFF
TGTGCCACCAGTGTTTCAGCAAGGGGTAATGAGCAGTTCTTC
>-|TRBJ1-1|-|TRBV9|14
CASSGKGGNTEAFF
TGTGCCAGCAGCGGGAAGGGTGGGAACACTGAAGCTTTCTTT
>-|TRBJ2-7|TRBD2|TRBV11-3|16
CASSARLAGVFDEQYF
TGTGCCAGCAGCGCCCGACTAGCGGGAGTTTTCGACGAGCAGTACTTC
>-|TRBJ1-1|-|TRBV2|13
CASSEDPYSLAFF
TGTGCCAGCAGTGAAGACCCATATTCGCTAGCTTTCTTT
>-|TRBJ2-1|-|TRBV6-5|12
CASSLTDNEQFF
TGTGCCAGCAGTTTGACGGACAATGAGCAGTTCTTC
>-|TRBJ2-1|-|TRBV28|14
CASTGGAPYNEQFF
TGTGCCAGCACAGGGGGGGCCCCATACAATGAGCAGTTCTTC
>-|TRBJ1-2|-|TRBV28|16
CASSFRVEGVNYGYTF
TGTGCCAGCAGCTTCCGGGTGGAGGGGGTAAACTATGGCTACACCTTC
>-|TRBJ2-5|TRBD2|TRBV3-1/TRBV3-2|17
CASSQDATSGSGETQYF
TGTGCCAGCAGCCAAGATGCGACTAGCGGGAGTGGGGAGACCCAGTACTTC
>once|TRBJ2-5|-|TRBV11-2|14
CASSSLGIQETQYF
TGTGCCAGCAGCTCTCTCGGAATCCAAGAGACCCAGTACTTC